This T cell receptor (beta chain) was obtained from a study of T cell changes during pregnancy in multiple sclerosis. CDR1 and CDR2 from the germline V gene are SGHVS and FNYEAQ. V was trimmed by 1 base and J by 7 bases, leaving 17 bases between them. The CDR3 has 17 amino acids. Only in-frame clones appear in the TCRdb table, and some are missing; sequencing was by immunoSEQ multiplex PCR. Here the sample spans over 90,000 clones, 90% being singletons. Sequenced here: peripheral blood, sampled in the second trimester of pregnancy. The receptor's source is a female donor in good health, enrolled as a control in a pregnancy study. The chain uses TRBV7-6 and TRBJ1-6; D ambiguous. CDR3 sequence (DNA): TGTGCCAGCAGCTTAGGACATCAAGAGTCTGGGAATTCACCCCTCCACTTT. Translation: CASSLGHQESGNSPLHF.